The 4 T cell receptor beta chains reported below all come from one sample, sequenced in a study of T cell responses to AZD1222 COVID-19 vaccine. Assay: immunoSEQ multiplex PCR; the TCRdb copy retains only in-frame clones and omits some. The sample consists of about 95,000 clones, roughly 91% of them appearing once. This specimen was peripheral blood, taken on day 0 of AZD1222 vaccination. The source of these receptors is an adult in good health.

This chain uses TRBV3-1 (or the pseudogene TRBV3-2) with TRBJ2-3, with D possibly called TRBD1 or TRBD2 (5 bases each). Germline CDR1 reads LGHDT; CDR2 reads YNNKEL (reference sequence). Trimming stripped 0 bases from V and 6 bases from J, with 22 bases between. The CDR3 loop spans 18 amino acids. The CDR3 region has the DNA TGTGCCAGCAGCCAAGACTGGGTTGGCCGGGACGAAAAGGATACGCAGTATTTT. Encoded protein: CASSQDWVGRDEKDTQYF.

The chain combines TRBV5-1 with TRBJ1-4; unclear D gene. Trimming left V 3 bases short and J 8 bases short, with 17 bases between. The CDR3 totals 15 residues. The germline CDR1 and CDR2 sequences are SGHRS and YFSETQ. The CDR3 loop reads CASSYTAGQEEKLFF. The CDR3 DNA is TGCGCCAGCAGCTACACCGCGGGCCAAGAGGAAAAACTGTTTTTT.

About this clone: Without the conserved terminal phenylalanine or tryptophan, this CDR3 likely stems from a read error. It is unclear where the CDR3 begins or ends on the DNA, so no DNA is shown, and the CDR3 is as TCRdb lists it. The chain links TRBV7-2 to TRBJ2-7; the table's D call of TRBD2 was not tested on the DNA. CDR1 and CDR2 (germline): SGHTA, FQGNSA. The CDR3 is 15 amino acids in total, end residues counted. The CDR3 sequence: CASSLAWWVAGGPHI.

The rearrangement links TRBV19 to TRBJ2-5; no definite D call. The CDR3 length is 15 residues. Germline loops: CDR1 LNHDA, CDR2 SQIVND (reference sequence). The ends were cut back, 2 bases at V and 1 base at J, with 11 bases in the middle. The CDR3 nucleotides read TGTGCCAGTAGTATACGCCAACAGCGCCAAGAGACCCAGTACTTC. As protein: CASSIRQQRQETQYF.